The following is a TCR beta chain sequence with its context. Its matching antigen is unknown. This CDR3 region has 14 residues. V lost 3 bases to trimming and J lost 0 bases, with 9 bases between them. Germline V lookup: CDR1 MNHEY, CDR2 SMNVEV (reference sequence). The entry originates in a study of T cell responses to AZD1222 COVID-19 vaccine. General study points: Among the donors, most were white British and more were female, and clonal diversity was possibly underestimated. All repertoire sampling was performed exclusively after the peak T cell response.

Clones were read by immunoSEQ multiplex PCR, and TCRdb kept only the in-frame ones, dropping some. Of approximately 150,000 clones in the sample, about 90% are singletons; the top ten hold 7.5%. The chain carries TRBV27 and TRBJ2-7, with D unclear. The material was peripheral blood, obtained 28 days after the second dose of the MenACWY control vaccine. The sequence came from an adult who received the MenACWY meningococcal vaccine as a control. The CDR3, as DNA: TGTGCCAGCAGTTTTGGGCCCCCCTCCTACGAGCAGTACTTC. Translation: CASSFGPPSYEQYF.